What follows describes a single TCR beta chain. Its antigen is not identified. During the collection period, no donor immune events like infections were recorded. This sample is drawn from a study of identifying expanded T cells in peripheral blood. Clones were read by immunoSEQ multiplex PCR, and TCRdb kept only the in-frame ones, dropping some. Among about 100,000 clones listed, approximately 88% were seen once. Study observations and caveats: Roughly 1.1 clones differed between technical replicates, versus approximately 17 and 20 over time. Two-week clone count variance significantly increased as total template count grew.

The CDR3 extends over 17 amino acids. With 1 base removed from V and 4 bases from J, the gap between germline ends came to 17 bases. The germline CDR1 and CDR2 sequences are SGHAT and FQDESV (reference sequence). The receptor was isolated from a person between 18 and 75 years old in good health. Sequencing input: blood. The rearrangement uses TRBV11-1 and TRBJ2-1; perhaps TRBD2 as D (6 bases). CDR3 nucleotide sequence: TGTGCCAGCAGCTTAGATTCGGCGGGGACCTTTTACAATGAGCAGTTCTTC. Translating it yields CASSLDSAGTFYNEQFF.